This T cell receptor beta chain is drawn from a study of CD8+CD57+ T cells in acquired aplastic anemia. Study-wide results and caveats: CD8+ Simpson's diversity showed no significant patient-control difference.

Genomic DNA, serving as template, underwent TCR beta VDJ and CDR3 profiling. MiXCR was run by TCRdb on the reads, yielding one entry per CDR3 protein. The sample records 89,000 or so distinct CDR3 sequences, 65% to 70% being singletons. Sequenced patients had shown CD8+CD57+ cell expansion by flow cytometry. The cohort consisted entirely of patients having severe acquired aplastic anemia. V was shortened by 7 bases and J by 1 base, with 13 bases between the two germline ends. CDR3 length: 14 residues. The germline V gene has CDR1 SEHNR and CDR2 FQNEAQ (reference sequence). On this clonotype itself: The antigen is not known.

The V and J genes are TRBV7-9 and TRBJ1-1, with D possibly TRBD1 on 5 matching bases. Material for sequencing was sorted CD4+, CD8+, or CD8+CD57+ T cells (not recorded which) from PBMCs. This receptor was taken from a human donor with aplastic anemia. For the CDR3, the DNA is TGTGCCAGCAAGGTGGGACGGAGGAACACTGAAGCTTTCTTT. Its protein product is CASKVGRRNTEAFF.